This TCR beta chain was identified during a study of monozygotic twins with inflammatory bowel disease. Findings and caveats of the study: Whether twins were concordant or discordant made no difference to repertoire similarity, possibly from limited power. IBD patients share fewer clonotypes with other people than healthy twins do, especially with disease activity. With inverse Simpson as the measure, TCRbeta diversity was lower in IBD patients than in healthy co-twins.

On this clonotype: What it binds is unknown.

TCRdb reanalyzed the 5' RACE reads and collapses them to one entry per CDR3 protein, without DNA. Its table records around 370,000 distinct CDR3 sequences. The CDR3 has 16 amino acids. CDR1 and CDR2 from the germline V gene are SGHTA and FQGNSA. This chain joins TRBV7-2 and TRBJ2-7; absent DNA, TCRdb's TRBD1 call cannot be checked. The specimen sequenced was blood. This clonotype was obtained from a human donor with ulcerative colitis or Crohn's disease, or a healthy co-twin of an affected twin (not recorded which). Here the CDR3 reads CASSSYLRREYHEQYF.